These 17 T cell receptor beta chains were all obtained from the same sample, sequenced in a study of CD8 T cells in ankylosing spondylitis. TCRdb called the 5' RACE reads again in MiXCR, with one record for every CDR3 protein. The data contain under 300,000 distinct CDR3 sequences, roughly a tenth of them seen just once; the ten biggest clones take up 2.6%. Sequences were obtained from blood, either unsorted or a sorted T cell fraction (not recorded which). The receptor source for this set is a male donor with ankylosing spondylitis or in good health (not recorded which).

This clonotype was seen repeatedly, ten times or more. The chain couples TRBV15 to TRBJ2-3, with TRBD1 as a possible D gene (6 bases). Germline lookup yields CDR1 LNHNV and CDR2 YYDKDF (reference sequence). The CDR3 spans 16 residues. V dropped 0 bases and J dropped 0 bases, with 10 bases sitting between them. The CDR3 region has the DNA TGTGCCACCAGCAGAGATCGGACAGCTAGCACAGATACGCAGTATTTT. Translating gives CATSRDRTASTDTQYF.

This clonotype turned up a few times. The V gene is TRBV12-3 or TRBV12-4, the J gene TRBJ2-4, with D tentatively TRBD2 (5 bases). This CDR3 contains 15 residues. V was cut by 4 bases and J by 6 bases, with 16 bases left in between. CDR3 in DNA: TGTGCCAGCAGTTCTCCGGCGGGTTTTACAAACATTCAGTACTTC. This sequence encodes CASSSPAGFTNIQYF.

The chain joins TRBV19 to TRBJ1-1; no reliable D call. This CDR3 spans 13 amino acids. Germline values: CDR1 LNHDA, CDR2 SQIVND (reference sequence). The ends were cut back, 4 bases at V and 0 bases at J, with 6 bases in the middle. The CDR3, as DNA: TGTGCCAGTAGTACGGCCCTGAACACTGAAGCTTTCTTT. Protein sequence: CASSTALNTEAFF.

Many counts were recorded for this clonotype. V is TRBV3-1 and J is TRBJ2-7, with a tentative D call TRBD1 (5 bases). The CDR3 has 14 residues. Per germline, CDR1 LGHDT and CDR2 YNNKEL (reference sequence). Trimming stripped 1 base from V and 5 bases from J, with 12 bases between. The CDR3 bases are TGTGCCAGCAGCCAAGGAAACAGGTACCACGAGCAGTACTTC. As protein: CASSQGNRYHEQYF.

This clonotype was counted between two and nine times. The chain employs TRBV11-2 and TRBJ2-3, with 8 bases aligning to TRBD2. The germline gives CDR1 SGHAT, CDR2 FQNNGV. V lost 5 bases and J lost 1; bases outside the gene matches: 14. This CDR3 is 18 amino acids long. The CDR3 is CASSPRTQSGGRTDTQYF. CDR3 nucleotides: TGTGCCAGCAGCCCCCGAACCCAAAGCGGGGGCCGCACAGATACGCAGTATTTT.

This clonotype showed up just a few times. The CDR3 here is CASSAQQGRTGELFF. CDR3 in DNA: TGCGCCAGCAGCGCTCAACAGGGGCGCACCGGGGAGCTGTTTTTT. The chain employs TRBV5-1 and TRBJ2-2; the match to TRBD1 covers 7 bases. Losses at the gene ends were 4 bases for V and 4 bases for J; bases not matched to a gene: 7. This CDR3 region has 15 residues. Germline V CDR1 and CDR2: SGHRS, YFSETQ.

This clonotype appeared many times. CDR3 amino acids: CASSPSAAGVIHEQFF. CDR3 in DNA: TGCGCCAGCAGCCCCAGTGCTGCGGGAGTTATCCATGAGCAGTTCTTC. The V and J genes are TRBV4-1 and TRBJ2-1; 7 bases fit TRBD2. The CDR3 has 16 residues. The germline V gene encodes CDR1 MGHRA and CDR2 YSYEKL. Trimming removed 4 bases from V and 8 bases from J; junction bases left unmatched: 14.

This clonotype came up a few times. The DNA for the CDR3 is TGCGCCAGCAGTGAAGACTCCCACTCTGGAAACACCATATATTTT. The encoded protein is CASSEDSHSGNTIYF. V gene TRBV10-1 combines with J gene TRBJ1-3; the D is unclear. Per germline, CDR1 WNHNN and CDR2 SYGVQD (reference sequence). The CDR3 length is 15 residues. The V gene lost 3 bases and the J gene lost 0 bases, with 9 bases spanning the gap.

This clonotype has more than one count but fewer than ten. V gene TRBV7-9 combines with J gene TRBJ1-2; the D is unclear. This CDR3 has 12 residues. With 3 bases removed from V and 8 bases from J, the gap between germline ends came to 10 bases. CDR1 is SEHNR, CDR2 FQNEAQ, per germline (reference sequence). CDR3 loop: CASSFNHRGYTF. DNA of the CDR3: TGTGCCAGCAGCTTTAACCACCGAGGCTACACCTTC.

The chain combines TRBV7-2 with TRBJ2-3, with 9 bases matching TRBD2. The V segment lost 2 bases and the J segment 6 bases; nucleotides outside the gene matches: 9. The CDR3 consists of 16 residues. Germline V CDR1 and CDR2: SGHTA, FQGNSA. CDR3 sequence: CASSLLAGLAGDTQYF. The CDR3 DNA is TGTGCCAGCAGCTTACTAGCCGGGCTAGCGGGGGATACGCAGTATTTT.

This clonotype was counted a few times. V is TRBV20-1 and J is TRBJ2-1; 7 nucleotides line up with TRBD2. V lost 3 bases, J lost 7 bases, and 6 bases stayed unmatched. Germline values: CDR1 DFQATT, CDR2 SNEGSKA (reference sequence). The CDR3 spans 13 residues. The CDR3 DNA follows: TGCAGTGCTAGTTCTAGCGGTAATAATGAGCAGTTCTTC. Translation gives CSASSSGNNEQFF.

A few counts support this clonotype. This chain uses TRBV2 with TRBJ1-5, with TRBD1 matching over 9 bases. V shed 6 bases, J shed 6 bases, and the junction held 9 bases outside the gene matches. The CDR3 has 15 amino acids. Germline V gene lookup returns CDR1 SNHLY and CDR2 FYNNEI. The CDR3 region is CASSSEQGASQPQHF. DNA for the CDR3: TGTGCCAGCAGCTCAGAACAGGGGGCGAGTCAGCCCCAGCATTTT.

This clonotype was picked up many times. The V call is TRBV6-4, the J call TRBJ2-6; possibly TRBD2 for D (6 bases). This CDR3 has 15 amino acids. Germline-derived CDR1 and CDR2 are MRHNA and SNTAGT. Trimming removed 3 bases at V and 0 bases at J, with 6 bases between. CDR3 residues: CASSDSGSGANVLTF. CDR3 DNA: TGTGCCAGCAGTGATAGCGGCTCTGGGGCCAACGTCCTGACTTTC.

This clonotype was recorded at least ten times. The V gene is TRBV12-3 or TRBV12-4, the J gene TRBJ1-3; D is undetermined. The CDR3 extends over 15 amino acids. V dropped 6 bases and J dropped 0 bases, with 12 bases sitting between them. The CDR3: CASRGAGSSGNTIYF. The CDR3 bases are TGTGCCAGCAGGGGAGCGGGGAGCTCTGGAAACACCATATATTTT.

At least ten counts were recorded for this clonotype. The chain joins TRBV12-3 or TRBV12-4 to TRBJ2-2, with D hard to call. With 3 bases removed from V and 1 base from J, the gap between germline ends came to 9 bases. This CDR3 spans 15 amino acids. The CDR3 sequence: CASSFTSQNTGELFF. The CDR3 coding sequence is TGTGCCAGCAGTTTCACCAGCCAGAACACCGGGGAGCTGTTTTTT.

This clonotype turned up a few times. Just one base apart from a much larger clone, this may be a read error. The chain joins TRBV5-1 to TRBJ1-1; perhaps TRBD1 as D (5 bases). Germline-derived CDR1 and CDR2 are SGHRS and YFSETQ. The CDR3 totals 14 residues. Trimming took 4 bases from V and 0 from J, leaving 10 bases between them. CDR3 sequence reads: CASSAGRMNTEAFF. CDR3 coding DNA: TGCGCCAGCAGCGCGGGACGAATGAACACTGAAGCTTTCTTT.

Notes on this clonotype: A read error may explain this, as a much larger clone is one base away. The chain is built from TRBV5-1 and TRBJ1-2, with D tentatively TRBD1 (5 bases). CDR1 and CDR2 from the germline V gene are SGHRS and YFSETQ. This CDR3 has 14 amino acids. The CDR3: CASSGGDENYGHTF. The CDR3 nucleotides are TGCGCCAGCTCGGGAGGGGACGAAAACTATGGCCACACCTTC.